This TCR beta chain was obtained from a study of T cells in localized non-small cell lung cancer. Germline V gives CDR1 SGHRS, CDR2 YFSETQ. Trimming stripped 1 base from V and 4 bases from J, with 8 bases between. The CDR3 extends over 14 amino acids. Notes on the study in general: Overall survival was longer when the density of T cells in the blood was higher. Uninvolved adjacent lung showed peak T cell clonality, exceeding tumor.

Libraries were prepared by immunoSEQ multiplex PCR; TCRdb keeps only in-frame clonotypes and omits some of them. The sample carries approximately 6,400 clones, about 15% recorded once. A word on this clone: Its antigen remains unknown.

The rearrangement uses TRBV5-1 and TRBJ2-2, with TRBD2 as a possible D gene (6 bases). The sequenced sample was normal lung tissue next to the tumor, obtained before any cancer treatment. The TCR sequence derives from a male donor at least 60 years old with stage II squamous cell lung carcinoma. This chain's CDR3 is CASSLQGGTGELFF. In DNA, the CDR3 is TGCGCCAGCAGCTTGCAGGGAGGCACCGGGGAGCTGTTTTTT.